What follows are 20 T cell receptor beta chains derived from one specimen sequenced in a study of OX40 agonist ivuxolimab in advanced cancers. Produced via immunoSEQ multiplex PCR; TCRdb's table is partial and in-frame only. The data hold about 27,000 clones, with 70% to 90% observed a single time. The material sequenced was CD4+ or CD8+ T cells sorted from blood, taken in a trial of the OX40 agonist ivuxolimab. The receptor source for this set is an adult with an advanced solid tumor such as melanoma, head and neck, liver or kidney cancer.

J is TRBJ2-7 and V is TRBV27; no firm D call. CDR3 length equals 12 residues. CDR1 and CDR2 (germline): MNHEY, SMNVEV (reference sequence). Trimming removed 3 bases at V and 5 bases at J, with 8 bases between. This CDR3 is CASSFPGNEQYF. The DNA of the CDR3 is TGTGCCAGCAGTTTCCCGGGCAACGAGCAGTACTTC.

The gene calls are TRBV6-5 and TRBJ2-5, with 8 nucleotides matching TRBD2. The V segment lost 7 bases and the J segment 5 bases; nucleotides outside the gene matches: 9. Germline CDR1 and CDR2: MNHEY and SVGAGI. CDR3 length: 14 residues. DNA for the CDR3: TGTGCCAGCACCCACGGGGGGGGACGGGAGACCCAGTACTTC. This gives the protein CASTHGGGRETQYF.

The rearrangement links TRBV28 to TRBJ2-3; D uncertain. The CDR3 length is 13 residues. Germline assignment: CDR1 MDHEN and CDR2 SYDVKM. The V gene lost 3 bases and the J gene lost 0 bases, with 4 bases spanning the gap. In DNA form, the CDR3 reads TGTGCCAGCAGTTTCGGAAGCACAGATACGCAGTATTTT. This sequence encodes CASSFGSTDTQYF.

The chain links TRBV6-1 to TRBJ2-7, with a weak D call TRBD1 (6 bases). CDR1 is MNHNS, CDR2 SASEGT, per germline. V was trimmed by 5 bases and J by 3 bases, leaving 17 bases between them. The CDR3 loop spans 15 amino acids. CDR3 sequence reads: CASSRSLWDNYEQYF. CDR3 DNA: TGTGCCAGCAGTAGAAGTCTCTGGGACAACTACGAGCAGTACTTC.

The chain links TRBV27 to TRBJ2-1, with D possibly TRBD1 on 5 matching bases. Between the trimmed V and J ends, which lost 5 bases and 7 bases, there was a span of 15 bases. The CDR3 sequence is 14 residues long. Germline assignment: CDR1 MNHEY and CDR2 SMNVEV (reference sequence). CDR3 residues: CASSPDSLGNEQFF. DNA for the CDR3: TGTGCCAGCAGTCCCGACAGTTTAGGGAATGAGCAGTTCTTC.

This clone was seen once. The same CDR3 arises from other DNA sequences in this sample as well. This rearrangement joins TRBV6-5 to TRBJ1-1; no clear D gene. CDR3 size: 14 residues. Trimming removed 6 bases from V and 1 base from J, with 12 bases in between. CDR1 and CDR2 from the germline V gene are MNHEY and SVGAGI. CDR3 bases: TGTGCCAGCAGGCCAGGACCGACGAACACTGAAGCTTTCTTT. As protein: CASRPGPTNTEAFF.

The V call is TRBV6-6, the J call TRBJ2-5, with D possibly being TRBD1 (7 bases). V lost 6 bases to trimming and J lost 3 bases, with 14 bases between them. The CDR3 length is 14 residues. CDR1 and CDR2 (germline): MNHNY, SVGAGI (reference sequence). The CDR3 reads CASRNRGGEETQYF. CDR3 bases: TGTGCCAGCAGGAACAGGGGAGGAGAAGAGACCCAGTACTTC.

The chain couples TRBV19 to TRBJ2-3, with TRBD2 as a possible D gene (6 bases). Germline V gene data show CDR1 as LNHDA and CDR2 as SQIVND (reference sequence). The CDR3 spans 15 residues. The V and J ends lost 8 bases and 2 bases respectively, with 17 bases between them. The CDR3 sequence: CASAAEGLYTDTQYF. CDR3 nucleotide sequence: TGTGCCAGTGCAGCGGAGGGACTTTACACAGATACGCAGTATTTT. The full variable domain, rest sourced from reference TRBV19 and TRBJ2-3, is DGGITQSPKYLFRKEGQNVTLSCEQNLNHDAMYWYRQDPGQGLRLIYYSQIVNDFQKGDIAEGYSVSREKKESFPLTVTSAQKNPTAFYLCASAAEGLYTDTQYFGPGTRLTVL.

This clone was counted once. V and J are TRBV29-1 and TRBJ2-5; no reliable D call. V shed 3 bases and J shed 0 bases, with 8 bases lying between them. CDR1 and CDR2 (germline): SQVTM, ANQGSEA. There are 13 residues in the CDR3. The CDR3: CSVEARNQETQYF. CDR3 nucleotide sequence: TGCAGCGTTGAGGCCAGAAACCAAGAGACCCAGTACTTC.

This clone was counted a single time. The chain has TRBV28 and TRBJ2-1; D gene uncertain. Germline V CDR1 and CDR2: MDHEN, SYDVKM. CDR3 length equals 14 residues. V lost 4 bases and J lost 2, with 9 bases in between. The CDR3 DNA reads TGTGCCAGCAGTTCCGGACCTACCTACAATGAGCAGTTCTTC. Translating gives CASSSGPTYNEQFF.

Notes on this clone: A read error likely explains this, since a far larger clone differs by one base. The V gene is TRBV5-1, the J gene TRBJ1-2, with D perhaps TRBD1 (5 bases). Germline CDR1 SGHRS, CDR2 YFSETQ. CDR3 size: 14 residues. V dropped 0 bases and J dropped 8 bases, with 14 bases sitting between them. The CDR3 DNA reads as TGCGCCAGCAGCTTGGAGTCCCGGGGCGGGGGCTACACCTTC. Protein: CASSLESRGGGYTF.

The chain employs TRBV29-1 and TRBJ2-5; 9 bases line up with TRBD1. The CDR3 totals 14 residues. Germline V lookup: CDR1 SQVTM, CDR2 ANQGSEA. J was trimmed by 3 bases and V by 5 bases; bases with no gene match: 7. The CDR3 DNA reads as TGCAGCGTTTTGGGACAGGGATGGAAAGAGACCCAGTACTTC. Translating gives CSVLGQGWKETQYF.

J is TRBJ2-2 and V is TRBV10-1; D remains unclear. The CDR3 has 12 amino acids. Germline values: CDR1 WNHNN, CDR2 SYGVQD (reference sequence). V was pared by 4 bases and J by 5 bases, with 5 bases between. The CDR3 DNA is TGCGCCAGCAGTGTGGGTACCGGGGAGCTGTTTTTT. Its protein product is CASSVGTGELFF.

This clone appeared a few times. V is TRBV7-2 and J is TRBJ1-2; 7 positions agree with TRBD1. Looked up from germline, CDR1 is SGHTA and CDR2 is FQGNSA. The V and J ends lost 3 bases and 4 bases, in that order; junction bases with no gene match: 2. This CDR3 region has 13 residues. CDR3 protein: CASSLTGFYGYTF. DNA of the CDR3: TGTGCCAGCAGCTTGACAGGGTTCTATGGCTACACCTTC.

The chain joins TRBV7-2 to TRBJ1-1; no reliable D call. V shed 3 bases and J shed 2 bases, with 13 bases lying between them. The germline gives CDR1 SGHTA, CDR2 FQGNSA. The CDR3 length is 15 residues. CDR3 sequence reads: CASSFRLEPNTEAFF. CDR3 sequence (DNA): TGTGCCAGCAGCTTTCGCTTGGAACCCAACACTGAAGCTTTCTTT.

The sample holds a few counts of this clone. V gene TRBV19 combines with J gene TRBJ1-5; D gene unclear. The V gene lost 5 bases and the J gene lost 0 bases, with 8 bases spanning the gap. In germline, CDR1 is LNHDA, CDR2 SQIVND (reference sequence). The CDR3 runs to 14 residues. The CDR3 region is CASSEGFSNQPQHF. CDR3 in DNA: TGTGCCAGTAGTGAAGGTTTTAGCAATCAGCCCCAGCATTTT.

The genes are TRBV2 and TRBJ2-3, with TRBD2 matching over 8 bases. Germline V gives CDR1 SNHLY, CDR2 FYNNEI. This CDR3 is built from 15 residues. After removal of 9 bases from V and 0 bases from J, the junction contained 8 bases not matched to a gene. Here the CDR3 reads CASIAGTPSTDTQYF. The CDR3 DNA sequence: TGTGCCAGTATAGCGGGAACTCCTAGCACAGATACGCAGTATTTT.

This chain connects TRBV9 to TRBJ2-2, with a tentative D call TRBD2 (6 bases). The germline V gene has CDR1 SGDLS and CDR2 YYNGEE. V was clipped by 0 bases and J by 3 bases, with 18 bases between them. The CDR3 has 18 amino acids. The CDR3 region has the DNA TGTGCCAGCAGCGTAGAATATATGACGGGAGTCTACACCGGGGAGCTGTTTTTT. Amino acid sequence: CASSVEYMTGVYTGELFF.

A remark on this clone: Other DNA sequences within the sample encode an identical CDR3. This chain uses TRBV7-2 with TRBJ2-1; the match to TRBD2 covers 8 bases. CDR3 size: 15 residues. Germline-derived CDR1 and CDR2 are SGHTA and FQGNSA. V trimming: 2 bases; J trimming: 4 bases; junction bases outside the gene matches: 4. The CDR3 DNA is TGTGCCAGCAGCTTAACTAGCGGTCCGTACAATGAGCAGTTCTTC. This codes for CASSLTSGPYNEQFF.

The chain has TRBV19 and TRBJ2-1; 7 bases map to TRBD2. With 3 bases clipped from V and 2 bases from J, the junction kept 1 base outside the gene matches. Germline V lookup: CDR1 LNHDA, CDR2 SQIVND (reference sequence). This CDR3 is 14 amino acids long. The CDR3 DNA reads TGTGCCAGTAGTATGAGCGGGACCTACAATGAGCAGTTCTTC. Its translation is CASSMSGTYNEQFF.